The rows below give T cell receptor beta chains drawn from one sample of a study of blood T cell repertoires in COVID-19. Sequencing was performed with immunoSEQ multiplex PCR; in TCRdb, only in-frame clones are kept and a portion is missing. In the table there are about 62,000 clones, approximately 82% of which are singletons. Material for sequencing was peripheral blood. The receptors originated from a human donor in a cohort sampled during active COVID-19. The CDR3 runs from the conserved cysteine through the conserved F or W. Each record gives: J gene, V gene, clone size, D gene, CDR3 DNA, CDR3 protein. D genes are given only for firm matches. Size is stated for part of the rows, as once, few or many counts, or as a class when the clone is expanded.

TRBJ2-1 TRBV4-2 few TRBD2 TGTGCCAGCAGCCAAGATTCTTGGGCTAGCGGGGGGGCCGGCGATGAGCAGTTCTTC CASSQDSWASGGAGDEQFF
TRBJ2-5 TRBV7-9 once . TGTGCCAGCAGCACCGGACATCGACAAGAGACCCAGTACTTC CASSTGHRQETQYF
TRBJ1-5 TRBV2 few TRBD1 TGTGCCAGCAGTGGCGGACAGGGGGCTTTTAGCAATCAGCCCCAGCATTTT CASSGGQGAFSNQPQHF
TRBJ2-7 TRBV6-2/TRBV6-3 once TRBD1 TGTGCCAGCAGTCTTGGGACAGCGGCGGGCGAGCAGTACTTC CASSLGTAAGEQYF
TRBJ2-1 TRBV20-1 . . TGCAGTGCTAGTGATTCTAGCTCCTACAATGAGCAGTTCTTC CSASDSSSYNEQFF
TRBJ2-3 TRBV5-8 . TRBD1 TGTGCCAGCAGCTTGCAGGGGGAGACAGATACGCAGTATTTT CASSLQGETDTQYF
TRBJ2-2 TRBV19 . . TGTGCCAGCAGATCCCGAGTGGGGCAGGGGAACACCGGGGAGCTGTTTTTT CASRSRVGQGNTGELFF
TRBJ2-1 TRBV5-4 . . TGTGCCAGCAGCTGGGACAACAATGAGCAGTTCTTC CASSWDNNEQFF
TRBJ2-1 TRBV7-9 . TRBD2 TGTGCCAGCAGCCGTGGTGGGACTAGCGGGGTATACAATGAGCAGTTCTTC CASSRGGTSGVYNEQFF
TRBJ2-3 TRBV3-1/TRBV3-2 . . TGTGCCAGCAGCCAAGTCGGACGGGACACAGATACGCAGTATTTT CASSQVGRDTDTQYF
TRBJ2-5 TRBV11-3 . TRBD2 TGTGCCAGCAGCTTGGGGGGGAGTGGTACGGAGACCCAGTACTTC CASSLGGSGTETQYF
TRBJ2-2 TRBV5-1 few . TGCGCCAGCAGCTTGCCGGGGGGCTCCTCGCTCACCGGGGAGCTGTTTTTT CASSLPGGSSLTGELFF
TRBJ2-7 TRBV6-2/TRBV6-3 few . TGTGCCAGCAGTAACTCCGGTAGGAGGGTTATCACCTACGAGCAGTACTTC CASSNSGRRVITYEQYF
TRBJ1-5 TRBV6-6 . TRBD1 TGTGCCAGCAGTTACCCTGGGACAGCCAGCAATCAGCCCCAGCATTTT CASSYPGTASNQPQHF
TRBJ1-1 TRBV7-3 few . TGTGCCAGCAGCTTAGGGCAGGGGACTGAAGCTTTCTTT CASSLGQGTEAFF
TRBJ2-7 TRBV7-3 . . TGTGCCAGCAGCTTAGGTTCAGTCTTATCCTACGAGCAGTACTTC CASSLGSVLSYEQYF
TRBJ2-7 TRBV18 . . TGTGCCAGCTCACCTAAGTCAGGTCTGGAGCAGTACTTC CASSPKSGLEQYF
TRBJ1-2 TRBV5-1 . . TGCGCCAGCAGCTTGAGCGACGACTATGGCTACACCTTC CASSLSDDYGYTF
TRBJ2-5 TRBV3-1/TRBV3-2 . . TGTGCCAGCAGCCAAAGGGGCTGGGAGACCCAGTACTTC CASSQRGWETQYF
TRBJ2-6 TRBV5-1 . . TGCGCCAGCAGCTTGAACACTGGGGCCAACGTCCTGACTTTC CASSLNTGANVLTF
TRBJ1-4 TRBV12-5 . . TGTGCTAGTGGTTCCGGGCGGGGAGGGAGAAAGGCAACTAATGAAAAACTGTTTTTT CASGSGRGGRKATNEKLFF
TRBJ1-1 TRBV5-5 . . TGTGCCAGCAGCTCACTCCCTGGGAGCGGCACTGAAGCTTTCTTT CASSSLPGSGTEAFF
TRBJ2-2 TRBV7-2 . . TGTGCCAGCAGCTTATTACTCGTCAACACCGGGGAGCTGTTTTTT CASSLLLVNTGELFF
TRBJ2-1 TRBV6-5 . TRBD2 TGTGCCAGCAGGCGGGCGGGAGCGGGCGATGAGCAGTTCTTC CASRRAGAGDEQFF
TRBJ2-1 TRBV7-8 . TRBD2 TGTGCCAGCAGCTTACCCACTCGACTAGCGGGGGGGTACAATGAGCAGTTCTTC CASSLPTRLAGGYNEQFF
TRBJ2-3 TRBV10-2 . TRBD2 TGCGCCAGCGTTAGCGGGAGGGCCGAAGATACGCAGTATTTT CASVSGRAEDTQYF
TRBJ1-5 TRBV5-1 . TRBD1 TGCGCCAGCAGCCCGGGGGACAGTAGCAATCAGCCCCAGCATTTT CASSPGDSSNQPQHF
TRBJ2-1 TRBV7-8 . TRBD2 TGTGCCAGCAGCTCGACTAGCGGGAGCAAGAATGAGCAGTTCTTC CASSSTSGSKNEQFF
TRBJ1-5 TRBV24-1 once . TGTGCCACCAGAAGACAGGTCAATCAGCCCCAGCATTTT CATRRQVNQPQHF
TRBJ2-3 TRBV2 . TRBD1 TGTGCCAGCAGTGAAGGGCCAGGGGGAAGCTATACAGATACGCAGTATTTT CASSEGPGGSYTDTQYF
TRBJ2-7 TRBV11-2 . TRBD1 TGTGCCAGCAGCTTGGACAGGGAAGACGAGCAGTACTTC CASSLDREDEQYF
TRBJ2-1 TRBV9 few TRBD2 TGTGCCAGCAGCGAGGGGCTAGCGGGAGGATACAATGAGCAGTTCTTC CASSEGLAGGYNEQFF
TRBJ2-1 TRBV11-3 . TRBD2 TGTGCCAGCAGCGCGGGGGGGGTAAACAATGAGCAGTTCTTC CASSAGGVNNEQFF
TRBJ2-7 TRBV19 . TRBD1 TGTGCCAGTAGGGCCCCGGACAGGGGTGACGAGCAGTACTTC CASRAPDRGDEQYF
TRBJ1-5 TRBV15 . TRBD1 TGTGCCACCAGCGCAAGAGGGACAGGGAATCAGCCCCAGCATTTT CATSARGTGNQPQHF
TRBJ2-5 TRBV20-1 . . TGCAGTGCTAGTGAACTCGACAGCAGGATGTGGACCCAGTACTTC CSASELDSRMWTQYF
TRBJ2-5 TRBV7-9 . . TGTGCCAGCAGCTTAGGGGCCCAAGAGACCCAGTACTTC CASSLGAQETQYF
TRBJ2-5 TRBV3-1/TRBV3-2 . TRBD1 TGTGCCAGCAGCCTCTGGGACAGGATCCAAGAGACCCAGTACTTC CASSLWDRIQETQYF
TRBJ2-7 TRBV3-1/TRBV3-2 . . TGTGCCAGCAGCCAAGATGAGCGCTCAGGGAGGGAGCAGTACTTC CASSQDERSGREQYF
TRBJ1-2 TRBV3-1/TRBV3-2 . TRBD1 TGTGCCAGCAGCATAGGACAGGGATATGGCTACACCTTC CASSIGQGYGYTF
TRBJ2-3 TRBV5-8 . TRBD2 TGTGCCAGCAGCCCGGGACTAGCGGGAGTGCGAGATACGCAGTATTTT CASSPGLAGVRDTQYF
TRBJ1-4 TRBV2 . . TGTGCCAGCAGTGGGAGGGGTAATGAAAAACTGTTTTTT CASSGRGNEKLFF
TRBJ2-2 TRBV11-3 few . TGTGCCAGCAGACAGGGACCTGGATCCGGGGAGCTGTTTTTT CASRQGPGSGELFF
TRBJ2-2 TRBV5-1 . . TGCGCCAGCAGCTCCACCTCCTGGAAGCGAGAGAACACCGGGGAGCTGTTTTTT CASSSTSWKRENTGELFF
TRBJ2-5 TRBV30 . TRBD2 TGTGCCTGCGCTGCGGGGGAGAGGGAGGTGGAGACCCAGTACTTC CACAAGEREVETQYF
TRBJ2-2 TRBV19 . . TGTGCCACCCGGGGGAGGCCCTCGTTGTACACCGGGGAGCTGTTTTTT CATRGRPSLYTGELFF
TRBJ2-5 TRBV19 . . TGTGCCAGTAGTATAGGTTGGGGTGGAGGGATGGAGACCCAGTACTTC CASSIGWGGGMETQYF
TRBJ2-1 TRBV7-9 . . TGTGCCAGCAGCTTAGTGGCAGGGAGGAGTGAGCAGTTCTTC CASSLVAGRSEQFF
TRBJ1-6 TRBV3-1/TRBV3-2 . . TGTGCCAGCAGCCGCAGTAATAATTCACCCCTCCACTTT CASSRSNNSPLHF
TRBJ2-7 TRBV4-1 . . TGCGCCAGCAGCCAAGATAGGACTGCGGGGCTCGAGCAGTACTTC CASSQDRTAGLEQYF
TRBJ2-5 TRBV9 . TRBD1 TGTGCCAGCAGCGGAGGGGGACAGGGCGGAGAGACCCAGTACTTC CASSGGGQGGETQYF
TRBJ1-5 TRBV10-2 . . TGCGCCAGCAGTCTAGAGACAGGAATCAATCAGCCCCAGCATTTT CASSLETGINQPQHF